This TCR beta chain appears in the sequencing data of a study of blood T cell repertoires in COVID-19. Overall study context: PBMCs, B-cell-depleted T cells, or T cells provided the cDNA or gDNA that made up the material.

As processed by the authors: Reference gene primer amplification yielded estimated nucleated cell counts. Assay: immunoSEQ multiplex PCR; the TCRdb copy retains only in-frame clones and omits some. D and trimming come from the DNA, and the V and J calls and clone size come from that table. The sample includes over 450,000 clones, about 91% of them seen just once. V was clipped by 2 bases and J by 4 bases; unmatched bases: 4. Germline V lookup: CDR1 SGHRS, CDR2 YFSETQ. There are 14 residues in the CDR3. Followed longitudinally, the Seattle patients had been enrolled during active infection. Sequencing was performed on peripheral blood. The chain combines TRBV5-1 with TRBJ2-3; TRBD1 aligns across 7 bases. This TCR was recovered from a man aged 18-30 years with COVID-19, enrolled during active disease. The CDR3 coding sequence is TGCGCCAGCAGCTTAGGGGGCCGGGCAGATACGCAGTATTTT. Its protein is CASSLGGRADTQYF.